These T cell receptor beta chains were read from a single sample in a study of shared clonotypes between healthy human individuals. Generated by immunoSEQ multiplex PCR, the TCRdb table keeps only in-frame clones and is missing some. The sample consists of over a million clones, more than 65% of them appearing once. Source material: memory CD4+ T cells sorted from blood. The receptors derive from a man in his late teens or twenties in good health. The CDR3 runs from the conserved cysteine through the conserved F or W. The D gene is left open where the match is weak. For some rows the clone size is stated as once, few or many, or as a class when expanded; others skip it.

TRBJ2-7 | TRBD1 | TRBV27 | once | TGTGCCAGCAGTTTGAGGGGGCCGGCGGTCTACGAGCAGTACTTC | CASSLRGPAVYEQYF
TRBJ2-7 | TRBD1 | TRBV6-5 | - | TGTGCCAGCAGGACAGGGGGCTACGAGCAGTACTTC | CASRTGGYEQYF
TRBJ1-2 | TRBD1 | TRBV6-5 | - | TGTGCCAGCAGTTCGGCCGGGACAGACTATGGCTACACCTTC | CASSSAGTDYGYTF
TRBJ1-6 | - | TRBV2 | - | TGTGCCAGCAGTGAATTACAGGGAGGAGGTTCACCCCTCCACTTT | CASSELQGGGSPLHF
TRBJ1-1 | - | TRBV4-1 | many | TGCGCCAGCAGCTTAAGCGGGGGAGAAACTGAAGCTTTCTTT | CASSLSGGETEAFF
TRBJ1-2 | - | TRBV18 | once | TGTGCCAGCTCACCATTAGGGGAACAGCCGTATGGCTACACCTTC | CASSPLGEQPYGYTF
TRBJ1-6 | TRBD1 | TRBV29-1 | few | TGCAGCGCCCCGGGACAGGCACACCCTAATTCACCCCTCCACTTT | CSAPGQAHPNSPLHF
TRBJ1-1 | - | TRBV6-1 | - | TGTGCCAGCAGCAAAGGGGGGATGAACACTGAAGCTTTCTTT | CASSKGGMNTEAFF
TRBJ2-2 | - | TRBV5-1 | few | TGCGCCAGCAGCCTTTCTCAGGGTGGCGGGGAGCTGTTTTTT | CASSLSQGGGELFF
TRBJ2-3 | TRBD2 | TRBV5-4 | - | TGTGCCAGCAGTTCTGGACTAGGTCCCACAGATACGCAGTATTTT | CASSSGLGPTDTQYF
TRBJ1-3 | - | TRBV6-5 | - | TGTGCCAGCAGTTACTCGGGCAAAAGCTCTGGAAACACCATATATTTT | CASSYSGKSSGNTIYF
TRBJ2-3 | - | TRBV7-2 | once | TGTGCCAGCAGCTCCTATCGCGATACGCAGTATTTT | CASSSYRDTQYF
TRBJ2-1 | TRBD1 | TRBV7-6 | - | TGTGCCAGCAGCACCGGGACAGGGTCAGGGGAGCAGTTCTTC | CASSTGTGSGEQFF
TRBJ2-5 | - | TRBV7-2 | - | TGTGCCAGCAAGGCCAGGGCCTCTCAAGAGACCCAGTACTTC | CASKARASQETQYF
TRBJ1-5 | - | TRBV19 | once | TGTGCCAGTAGTATATGGGGTAACAATCAGCCCCAGCATTTT | CASSIWGNNQPQHF
TRBJ2-4 | - | TRBV6-1 | - | TGTGCCAGCAGCTCTAGGGGGGTTGACAAAAACATTCAGTACTTC | CASSSRGVDKNIQYF
TRBJ2-7 | - | TRBV30 | many | TGTGCCTGGAGTATTACCCCCGGTCCGAACGAGCAGTACTTC | CAWSITPGPNEQYF
TRBJ2-5 | - | TRBV9 | - | TGTGCCAGCAGCTCGCGGGCGCAGGTAGAAGAGACCCAGTACTTC | CASSSRAQVEETQYF
TRBJ1-2 | - | TRBV9 | few | TGTGCCAGCAGCGTAGATGGGGGGCCCTATGGCTACACCTTC | CASSVDGGPYGYTF
TRBJ2-7 | - | TRBV5-4 | - | TGTGCCAGCAGCTCAACGGGACACTCTACCTACGAGCAGTACTTC | CASSSTGHSTYEQYF
TRBJ2-1 | - | TRBV19 | - | TGTGCCAGTAGTATAGAAGGTGTGACCTACAATGAGCAGTTCTTC | CASSIEGVTYNEQFF
TRBJ2-3 | - | TRBV10-3 | - | TGTGCCATCAGTGAGCGGGCGGACACAGCAGATACGCAGTATTTT | CAISERADTADTQYF
TRBJ2-7 | - | TRBV9 | - | TGTGCCAGCAGCGACCAGGGACGGGCTCGCGACGAGCAGTACTTC | CASSDQGRARDEQYF
TRBJ2-2 | - | TRBV7-6 | - | TGTGCCAGCAAGATTCAGTTACTAAACACCGGGGAGCTGTTTTTT | CASKIQLLNTGELFF
TRBJ2-5 | TRBD1 | TRBV7-6 | - | TGTGCCAGCAGCTTCGACCCGGGACAGCAGCAAGAGACCCAGTACTTC | CASSFDPGQQQETQYF
TRBJ1-2 | TRBD1 | TRBV27 | - | TGTGCCAGCAGTCCCCGGGACAGGTTCTATGGCTACACCTTC | CASSPRDRFYGYTF
TRBJ2-3 | - | TRBV7-2 | - | TGTGCCAGCAGGGTGACAGATACGCAGTATTTT | CASRVTDTQYF
TRBJ2-2 | TRBD2 | TRBV14 | - | TGTGCCAGCAGCCAAGGACAGCGGGGCACCGGGGAGCTGTTTTTT | CASSQGQRGTGELFF
TRBJ2-4 | TRBD1 | TRBV4-1 | - | TGCGCCAGCAGCCAGGCTTCCGTGGGACAGGGAAACATTCAGTACTTC | CASSQASVGQGNIQYF
TRBJ1-5 | TRBD1 | TRBV18 | - | TGTGCCAGCTCAACCGGGACAGGGAGTCAGCCCCAGCATTTT | CASSTGTGSQPQHF
TRBJ2-3 | - | TRBV7-2 | - | TGTGCCAGCAGCTTATGGGGCGGTAGCACAGATACGCAGTATTTT | CASSLWGGSTDTQYF
TRBJ1-2 | - | TRBV28 | - | TGTGCCAGCAGTCCGGGTGGCATTCCGAACTATGGCTACACCTTC | CASSPGGIPNYGYTF
TRBJ2-2 | TRBD2 | TRBV5-1 | - | TGCGCCAGCAGCTTGACTAGCGGGGCCACATACACCGGGGAGCTGTTTTTT | CASSLTSGATYTGELFF
TRBJ2-7 | TRBD2 | TRBV10-3 | - | TGTGCCATCAGCGGGGGGGCCAACGAGCAGTACTTC | CAISGGANEQYF
TRBJ2-5 | - | TRBV5-1 | once | TGCGCCAGCAGCTTGAATACCCAGTACCAAGAGACCCAGTACTTC | CASSLNTQYQETQYF
TRBJ1-2 | TRBD1 | TRBV7-9 | - | TGTGCCAGCAGCCACGACAGGGGTGGCTACACCTTC | CASSHDRGGYTF
TRBJ2-7 | TRBD2 | TRBV6-6 | - | TGTGCCAGCAGACCGGGACTAGGGTCGTACGAGCAGTACTTC | CASRPGLGSYEQYF
TRBJ2-7 | - | TRBV11-3 | - | TGTGCCAGCAGCCAGAATTCCTACGAGCAGTACTTC | CASSQNSYEQYF
TRBJ1-2 | - | TRBV6-1 | - | TGTGCCGGACACCGGGCCAGTGGAGGCTACACCTTC | CAGHRASGGYTF
TRBJ1-5 | - | TRBV18 | - | TGTGCCAGCTCACAGAGGGGGGCTGATAGCAATCAGCCCCAGCATTTT | CASSQRGADSNQPQHF
TRBJ2-1 | - | TRBV10-3 | - | TGTGCCATCAGTGGGGGGGACGGGTACAATGAGCAGTTCTTC | CAISGGDGYNEQFF
TRBJ2-3 | TRBD1 | TRBV5-1 | - | TGCGCCAGCAGCCGGGACAGGGGACCCACAGATACGCAGTATTTT | CASSRDRGPTDTQYF
TRBJ1-6 | - | TRBV28 | - | TGTGCCAGCAGTCCGGACATCGGAAAGGGTTCACCCCTCCACTTT | CASSPDIGKGSPLHF
TRBJ2-1 | TRBD1 | TRBV5-5 | - | TGTGCCAGCAGCCCGGGACAGGGGCGAGATGAGCAGTTCTTC | CASSPGQGRDEQFF
TRBJ2-7 | TRBD1 | TRBV2 | - | TGTGCCAGCAGAGAGGACAGGTCCCCTTCCTACGAGCAGTACTTC | CASREDRSPSYEQYF
TRBJ1-6 | - | TRBV2 | once | TGTGCCAGCAGTCTTTTGTCGGGGGGATCACCCCTCCACTTT | CASSLLSGGSPLHF
TRBJ1-2 | - | TRBV6-5 | - | TGTGCCAGCAGTGCGGGACGGACCTATGGCTACACCTTC | CASSAGRTYGYTF
TRBJ1-1 | TRBD1 | TRBV7-3 | - | TGTGCCAGCAGCTTGACAGGGGGGACTGAAGCTTTCTTT | CASSLTGGTEAFF
TRBJ2-7 | - | TRBV18 | - | TGTGCCAGCTCACCATCAGGGTGGGAGCAGTACTTC | CASSPSGWEQYF
TRBJ1-5 | - | TRBV2 | - | TGTGCCAGCAGTGGAGAAGGTCAGCCCCAGCATTTT | CASSGEGQPQHF
TRBJ2-7 | - | TRBV6-6 | once | TGTGCCAGCAGTTACCCCGTCCAGTTGGAGCAGTACTTC | CASSYPVQLEQYF
TRBJ2-7 | TRBD1 | TRBV30 | - | TGTGCCTGGAGTCGGACAGGGGGCTTAGTTGAGCAGTACTTC | CAWSRTGGLVEQYF
TRBJ2-3 | - | TRBV18 | once | TGTGCCAGCTCATTACGGGAAACAGATACGCAGTATTTT | CASSLRETDTQYF
TRBJ1-2 | - | TRBV6-7 | - | TGTGCCAGCGGGGTGAGGGACACGGAAGACTATGGCTACACCTTC | CASGVRDTEDYGYTF
TRBJ2-6 | - | TRBV6-1 | once | TGTGCCAGCAGTGTCAACAGGCCCTCTGGGGCCAACGTCCTGACTTTC | CASSVNRPSGANVLTF
TRBJ1-1 | - | TRBV7-9 | few | TGTGCCAGCACCCAAGTGGGGGCGAGGACTGAAGCTTTCTTT | CASTQVGARTEAFF